This record concerns one TCR beta chain sequence. After removal of 3 bases from V and 10 bases from J, the junction contained 5 bases not matched to a gene. This CDR3 spans 13 amino acids. The germline CDR1 and CDR2 sequences are LGHDT and YNNKEL (reference sequence). The data are from a study of blood T cell repertoires in COVID-19. Measured with immunoSEQ multiplex PCR; TCRdb has only the in-frame clones, and not every one. This table has about 140,000 clones, roughly 84% appearing once. Input material: peripheral blood. The TCR was taken from a man in his sixties with active or convalescent COVID-19. The rearrangement uses TRBV3-1 (or the pseudogene TRBV3-2) and TRBJ2-1; 8 bases map to TRBD1. The CDR3 DNA reads TGTGCCAGCAGCCACTACACAGGGGGAGAGCAGTTCTTC. This encodes CASSHYTGGEQFF.